This T cell receptor (beta chain) was identified in a study of cytomegalovirus exposure and HLA in healthy donors. V was cut by 8 bases and J by 2 bases, with 28 bases left in between. This CDR3 is 20 amino acids long. Germline V gene data show CDR1 as LNHDA and CDR2 as SQIVND (reference sequence). As regards this clone: Its specificity is not known.

Study-wide points: In vitro work confirmed that three CMV-associated chains recognize CMV antigens. Cytomegalovirus status was reportedly diagnosed by the classifier with high specificity and sensitivity.

Profiled with immunoSEQ multiplex PCR; TCRdb holds only in-frame clones, not every one. Of some 200,000 clones listed, about nine tenths were seen once; the top ten hold approximately 1.1%. J is TRBJ2-6 and V is TRBV19; weak D call: TRBD1 (6 bases). The specimen sequenced was PBMCs. The TCR was taken from a young woman in good health and CMV-seronegative. The CDR3 DNA follows: TGTGCCAGTCTTCCCTGGTATCAGCGCCTACAGGGTCCTGGGGCCAACGTCCTGACTTTC. Amino acid sequence: CASLPWYQRLQGPGANVLTF. Variable domain in full (rest from reference TRBV19 and TRBJ2-6): DGGITQSPKYLFRKEGQNVTLSCEQNLNHDAMYWYRQDPGQGLRLIYYSQIVNDFQKGDIAEGYSVSREKKESFPLTVTSAQKNPTAFYLCASLPWYQRLQGPGANVLTFGAGSRLTVL.